This TCR beta chain was captured by sequencing in a study of type 1 and type 2 diabetes patients. A few counts support this clonotype. Germline V lookup: CDR1 WSHSY, CDR2 SAAADI. The CDR3 runs to 14 residues. Between the trimmed V and J ends, which lost 8 bases and 5 bases, there was a span of 16 bases. Genomic DNA was the PCR template. The TCR beta CDR3 region was amplified using 30 forward and 13 reverse primers. TCRdb reprocessed the multiplex PCR reads via MiXCR and lists one record per CDR3 protein. Of more than 250,000 distinct CDR3 sequences in the sample, around 47% were seen once. This TCR was sampled from a man younger than 30 with type 2 diabetes. The V gene is TRBV10-2, the J gene TRBJ2-1; D unclear. Sequencing input: peripheral blood mononuclear cells (PBMCs). The CDR3 nucleotides are TGCGCCAGCGATGACGGCCTCCTTCACAATGAGCAGTTCTTC. Its translation: CASDDGLLHNEQFF.